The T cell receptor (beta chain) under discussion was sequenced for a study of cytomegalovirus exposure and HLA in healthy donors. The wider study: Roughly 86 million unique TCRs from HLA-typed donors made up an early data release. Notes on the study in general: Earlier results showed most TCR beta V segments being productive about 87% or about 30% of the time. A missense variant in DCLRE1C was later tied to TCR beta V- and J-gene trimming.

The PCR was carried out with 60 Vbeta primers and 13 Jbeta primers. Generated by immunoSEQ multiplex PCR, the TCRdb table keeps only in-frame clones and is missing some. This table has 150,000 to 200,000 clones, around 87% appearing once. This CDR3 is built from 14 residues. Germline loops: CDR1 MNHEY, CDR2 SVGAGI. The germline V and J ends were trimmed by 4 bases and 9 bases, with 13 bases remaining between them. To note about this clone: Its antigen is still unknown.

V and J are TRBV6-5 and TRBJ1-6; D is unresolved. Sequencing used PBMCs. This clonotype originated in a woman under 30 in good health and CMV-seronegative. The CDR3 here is CASSFRPGRSPLHF. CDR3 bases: TGTGCCAGCAGTTTTCGACCTGGGCGTTCACCCCTCCACTTT.